A selection of T cell receptor beta chains follows, all from one sample in a study of cytomegalovirus exposure and HLA in healthy donors. Libraries were prepared by immunoSEQ multiplex PCR; TCRdb keeps only in-frame clonotypes and omits some of them. The sample carries fewer than 150,000 clones, 80% to 90% recorded once. The specimen sequenced was PBMCs. The receptors shown here come from a woman aged 18-35 years in good health and CMV-seropositive. Each CDR3 is given with its conserved first and last residue.

J gene,V gene,CDR3 protein
TRBJ2-1,TRBV19,CASSLSGGFYNEQFF
TRBJ1-2,TRBV19,CASSRDRGYYGYTF
TRBJ2-1,TRBV4-2,CASSQGFGTSPKGDEQFF
TRBJ2-7,TRBV7-9,CASSSTGLAGREQYF
TRBJ1-6,TRBV27,CASSRDHRVVRSPLHF
TRBJ2-3,TRBV6-5,CATRIAGRTSDTQYF
TRBJ2-2,TRBV4-2,CASSQDLRGLGELFF
TRBJ1-2,TRBV5-1,CASRVTTGVYGYTF
TRBJ2-5,TRBV7-8,CASSLAFRSGGPRETQYF
TRBJ2-1,TRBV28,CASMGRGDYEQFF
TRBJ1-1,TRBV9,CASSGRQGKGNTEAFF
TRBJ2-1,TRBV7-9,CASSLTFGLAGNDEQFF
TRBJ1-2,TRBV19,CASSRGPNYGYTF
TRBJ2-3,TRBV21-1,CASSTSSGGARTDTQYF
TRBJ2-1,TRBV27,CASSLAGTSRQRPYNEQFF
TRBJ2-3,TRBV30,CAWIRFGAGGADTQYF
TRBJ2-2,TRBV30,CACPGLAGNTGELFF
TRBJ2-7,TRBV5-1,CASSLDIGIFGPEQYF
TRBJ2-5,TRBV11-2,CASSVVGAETQYF
TRBJ1-5,TRBV4-3,CASSQDLTRTEQPQHF
TRBJ2-7,TRBV28,CASSLPGTTYEQYF